The 29 T cell receptor beta chains below all came from one sample that was sequenced in a study of T cells after yellow fever vaccination. One entry per CDR3 protein results from TCRdb running MiXCR on the 5' RACE reads. Found here are fewer than 350,000 distinct CDR3 sequences, 8.7% of them singletons; the top ten hold about 20%. The source was PBMCs, collected on the day of the first yellow fever vaccination. Receptor source: a man younger than 30 who received the YFV17D yellow fever vaccine.

This clonotype was seen only a few times. The V and J genes are TRBV7-2 and TRBJ1-3; possibly TRBD1 for D (5 bases). Trimming cost V 7 bases and J 4 bases, with 11 bases left between them. The CDR3 contains 13 residues. Germline values: CDR1 SGHTA, CDR2 FQGNSA. CDR3 in amino acids: CASTGAWGNTIYF. DNA for the CDR3: TGTGCCAGCACTGGGGCTTGGGGAAACACCATATATTTT.

V usage is TRBV4-3 and J usage is TRBJ1-3; no clear D. CDR3 length: 14 residues. Germline V gene lookup returns CDR1 LGHNA and CDR2 YSLEER. Trimming pared 1 base from V and 6 bases from J, leaving 10 bases between. DNA for the CDR3: TGCGCCAGCAGCCAAGTGGTATGGGCAAACACCATATATTTT. Its translation is CASSQVVWANTIYF.

V and J are TRBV12-3 or TRBV12-4 and TRBJ2-7; 9 bases map to TRBD2. V lost 6 bases to trimming and J lost 7 bases; unmatched junction nucleotides: 10. This CDR3 is built from 14 residues. CDR3 sequence (DNA): TGTGCCAGCAGGAAGACTAGCGGTACGAGGGAGCAGTACTTC. Translated, it gives CASRKTSGTREQYF.

This clonotype was counted only a few times. The genes are TRBV4-2 and TRBJ2-3; D is uncertain. This CDR3 spans 14 amino acids. The V gene lost 0 bases and the J gene lost 4 bases, with 8 bases spanning the gap. Germline CDR1 is LGHNA and CDR2 is YNFKEQ. The CDR3 nucleotides are TGTGCCAGCAGCCAAGATCCCGGGCCAGATACGCAGTATTTT. This translates into CASSQDPGPDTQYF.

This clonotype was found a few times. This rearrangement joins TRBV5-1 to TRBJ2-3; D unclear. V was clipped by 4 bases and J by 5 bases, with 20 bases between them. The CDR3 has 16 amino acids. Germline loops: CDR1 SGHRS, CDR2 YFSETQ. This chain's CDR3 is CASSHPWKAQVDTQYF. The CDR3 DNA follows: TGCGCCAGCAGCCACCCATGGAAAGCCCAAGTAGATACGCAGTATTTT.

This chain uses TRBV19 with TRBJ2-1; 7 positions match TRBD2. Germline V gene sequence: CDR1 LNHDA, CDR2 SQIVND (reference sequence). The V and J ends lost 9 bases and 5 bases, in that order; junction bases with no gene match: 10. The length of the CDR3 is 14 residues. This CDR3 reads CASNVGGSNNEQFF. The CDR3 nucleotides are TGTGCCAGCAACGTCGGGGGGTCCAACAATGAGCAGTTCTTC.

The chain combines TRBV12-3 or TRBV12-4 with TRBJ2-5, with 8 bases that match TRBD1. The CDR3 runs to 17 residues. With V trimmed by 0 bases and J by 4 bases, 10 bases remained unmatched. As DNA, the CDR3 is TGTGCCAGCAGTTTAGCCGAAGGACAGGGCTTCGGAGAGACCCAGTACTTC. Translating it yields CASSLAEGQGFGETQYF.

This clonotype was seen at least ten times. V usage is TRBV12-3 or TRBV12-4 and J usage is TRBJ2-5, with TRBD1 matching 7 bases. The CDR3 spans 14 residues. Trimming took 6 bases from V and 5 from J; bases not matched to a gene: 9. The CDR3 DNA follows: TGTGCCAGCAGACGAGACAGGGCCTCCGAGACCCAGTACTTC. It specifies CASRRDRASETQYF.

The chain joins TRBV7-6 to TRBJ2-1, with a weak D call TRBD2 (6 bases). V was trimmed by 0 bases and J by 3 bases, leaving 9 bases between them. The CDR3 totals 15 residues. Germline values: CDR1 SGHVS, CDR2 FNYEAQ. The CDR3 reads CASSLAGGVYNEQFF. CDR3 DNA sequence: TGTGCCAGCAGCTTAGCGGGGGGAGTCTACAATGAGCAGTTCTTC.

The V gene is TRBV21-1, the J gene TRBJ2-1; the table's D gene call, TRBD2, was not cross checked with the DNA. TRBV21-1 represents a pseudogene. The CDR3 runs to 19 residues. CDR3 amino acids: CASSKRGTSGGFSYNEQFF. The CDR3 region has the DNA TGTGCCAGCAGCAAAAGAGGGACTAGCGGGGGATTCTCCTACAATGAGCAGTTCTTC.

This clonotype was counted a few times. The chain combines TRBV12-3 or TRBV12-4 with TRBJ2-2; D gene ambiguous. Trimming took off 9 bases at V and 6 bases at J, with 20 bases between the two ends. This CDR3 comprises 15 residues. The CDR3 protein is CASSSTGSRSGELFF. Here the CDR3 DNA reads TGTGCCAGTTCATCTACGGGTAGTAGGTCCGGGGAGCTGTTTTTT.

This clonotype was detected many times. The V and J genes are TRBV7-9 and TRBJ2-1; TRBD2 aligns across 7 bases. The CDR3 is made up of 16 amino acids. After removal of 5 bases from V and 0 bases from J, the junction contained 7 bases not matched to a gene. Germline-derived CDR1 and CDR2 are SEHNR and FQNEAQ (reference sequence). The CDR3 protein is CASSPGGGSSYNEQFF. The CDR3 DNA is TGTGCCAGCAGCCCCGGGGGAGGGAGCTCCTACAATGAGCAGTTCTTC. The whole variable domain, remainder taken from reference TRBV7-9 and TRBJ2-1, is DTGVSQNPRHKITKRGQNVTFRCDPISEHNRLYWYRQTLGQGPEFLTYFQNEAQLEKSRLLSDRFSAERPKGSFSTLEIQRTEQGDSAMYLCASSPGGGSSYNEQFFGPGTRLTVL.

This clonotype was seen at least ten times. The chain recombines TRBV7-9 with TRBJ1-6, with a tentative D call TRBD1 (6 bases). The CDR3 is 14 amino acids. Per germline, CDR1 SEHNR and CDR2 FQNEAQ (reference sequence). V gave up 7 bases and J gave up 5 bases, with 12 bases separating them. In nucleotides, the CDR3 is TGTGCCAGCAAAGGGGGATCGGATAATTCACCCCTCCACTTT. Protein product: CASKGGSDNSPLHF.

This clonotype has more than one count but fewer than ten. This chain links TRBV19 with TRBJ1-5; D call uncertain. The CDR3 loop spans 16 amino acids. The germline V gene has CDR1 LNHDA and CDR2 SQIVND (reference sequence). V was cut by 5 bases and J by 2 bases, with 16 bases left in between. The CDR3 DNA reads TGTGCCAGTAGTTCATTCGAGGTTAGGGGCAATCAGCCCCAGCATTTT. This sequence encodes CASSSFEVRGNQPQHF.

The gene calls are TRBV5-4 and TRBJ2-3, with D unclear. Trimming left V 4 bases short and J 4 bases short, with 13 bases between. The CDR3 has 14 residues. CDR1 and CDR2 (germline): SGHNT, YYREEE (reference sequence). The CDR3 protein is CASSPTSGPDTQYF. The CDR3 DNA reads as TGTGCCAGCAGCCCCACGTCGGGTCCAGATACGCAGTATTTT.

This clonotype was seen a handful of times. This chain uses TRBV28 with TRBJ2-6; 7 bases fit TRBD1. V was clipped by 5 bases and J by 3 bases; unmatched bases: 4. Germline CDR1 MDHEN, CDR2 SYDVKM. The CDR3 runs to 15 residues. This chain's CDR3 is CASSATGVGANVLTF. The CDR3 DNA is TGTGCCAGCAGTGCTACAGGGGTTGGGGCCAACGTCCTGACTTTC. The complete variable domain, with remaining parts taken from reference TRBV28 and TRBJ2-6, reads DVKVTQSSRYLVKRTGEKVFLECVQDMDHENMFWYRQDPGLGLRLIYFSYDVKMKEKGDIPEGYSVSREKKERFSLILESASTNQTSMYLCASSATGVGANVLTFGAGSRLTVL.

This rearrangement joins TRBV4-2 to TRBJ2-1, with 9 bases aligning to TRBD2. The CDR3 loop spans 16 amino acids. CDR1 and CDR2 (germline): LGHNA, YNFKEQ. Trimming removed 0 bases from V and 7 bases from J; junction bases left unmatched: 7. For the CDR3, the DNA is TGTGCCAGCAGCCAAGATAGGCGGGGGGGCAGAAATGAGCAGTTCTTC. It is translated as CASSQDRRGGRNEQFF.

This chain links TRBV21-1 with TRBJ2-3. TRBV21-1 is given as a pseudogene. This CDR3 is 16 amino acids long. The CDR3 region is CASRLAQPVYTDTQYF. CDR3 sequence (DNA): TGTGCCAGCCGACTGGCACAGCCAGTCTATACAGATACGCAGTATTTT.

A few counts support this clonotype. The chain joins TRBV7-2 to TRBJ2-2, with TRBD1 matching 8 bases. Germline V gives CDR1 SGHTA, CDR2 FQGNSA. The trim removed 1 base at V and 4 bases at J, leaving 5 bases unmatched. The CDR3 has 16 amino acids. In DNA, the CDR3 is TGTGCCAGCAGCTTAGAAGGGACAGGCGTCACCGGGGAGCTGTTTTTT. Amino acids: CASSLEGTGVTGELFF.

This clonotype occurred a few times. The J gene is TRBJ2-5, the V gene TRBV5-1, with 10 bases fitting TRBD2. The germline V gene encodes CDR1 SGHRS and CDR2 YFSETQ. The V segment lost 3 bases and the J segment 1 base; nucleotides outside the gene matches: 18. The CDR3 is 20 amino acids. CDR3 residues: CASSYHALAGVLGSQETQYF. CDR3 nucleotide sequence: TGCGCCAGCAGCTATCACGCCCTAGCGGGGGTCCTCGGGAGCCAAGAGACCCAGTACTTC.

This clonotype has just a few counts. J is TRBJ2-1 and V is TRBV30; 7 bases fit TRBD2. With V trimmed by 0 bases and J by 8 bases, 4 bases remained unmatched. Germline V CDR1 and CDR2: GTSNPN, SVGIG (reference sequence). The CDR3 extends over 13 amino acids. CDR3: CAWSVGRAYEQFF. In DNA, the CDR3 is TGTGCCTGGAGTGTAGGGAGGGCATATGAGCAGTTCTTC.

There are a few counts of this clonotype. The chain links TRBV4-3 to TRBJ2-2, with TRBD2 identical over 11 bases. The CDR3 is made up of 15 amino acids. CDR1 is LGHNA and CDR2 is YSLEER in the germline V gene. V gave up 8 bases and J gave up 5 bases; unmatched junction bases: 7. The CDR3 DNA follows: TGCGCCAGCTGCCCACTAGCGGGGGATACCGGGGAGCTGTTTTTT. Its protein is CASCPLAGDTGELFF.

V is TRBV18 and J is TRBJ2-3; maybe TRBD1 (6 bases). Per the germline V gene, CDR1 is KGHSH and CDR2 is LQKENI. V was shortened by 3 bases and J by 2 bases, with 12 bases between the two germline ends. The CDR3 is 15 residues long. The DNA for the CDR3 is TGTGCCAGCTCACCTACCTCAGGGGCCACAGATACGCAGTATTTT. It codes for CASSPTSGATDTQYF.

This clonotype occurred many times. This chain uses TRBV4-1 with TRBJ1-1; possibly TRBD1 for D (5 bases). The CDR3 runs 15 residues. The germline V gene has CDR1 MGHRA and CDR2 YSYEKL. The V gene lost 2 bases and the J gene lost 1 base, with 11 bases spanning the gap. The CDR3: CASSQRRGGNTEAFF. The CDR3 DNA follows: TGCGCCAGCAGCCAAAGGCGGGGCGGGAACACTGAAGCTTTCTTT.

The rearrangement links TRBV12-5 to TRBJ1-1; 10 nucleotides align to TRBD1. Germline loops: CDR1 LGHNT, CDR2 FRNRAP. Trimming cost V 0 bases and J 1 base; bases outside gene matches: 17. The CDR3 covers 21 residues. CDR3 loop: CASGLVLGTGDKERENTEAFF. The CDR3 DNA follows: TGTGCTAGTGGTTTGGTACTTGGGACAGGGGATAAGGAGAGGGAGAACACTGAAGCTTTCTTT.

This clonotype was found a few times. The chain combines TRBV7-3 with TRBJ2-3, with 9 bases aligning to TRBD1. The CDR3 has 15 amino acids. Germline V gene lookup returns CDR1 SGHTA and CDR2 FQGTGA. Trimming took 4 bases from V and 2 from J; bases not matched to a gene: 4. The CDR3 loop reads CASSSGQGYTDTQYF. CDR3 in DNA: TGTGCCAGCAGCTCGGGACAGGGATACACAGATACGCAGTATTTT.

This clonotype was seen many times. V usage is TRBV10-3 and J usage is TRBJ2-5; D remains unclear. The length of the CDR3 is 13 residues. V dropped 2 bases and J dropped 5 bases, with 9 bases sitting between them. Germline V gene lookup returns CDR1 ENHRY and CDR2 SYGVKD. The CDR3 loop reads CAISEEQWETQYF. The CDR3 coding sequence is TGTGCCATCAGTGAGGAACAGTGGGAGACCCAGTACTTC.

This clonotype was recorded a few times. The rearrangement links TRBV25-1 to TRBJ2-2; maybe TRBD1 (6 bases). The germline V and J ends were trimmed by 3 bases and 3 bases, with 11 bases remaining between them. This CDR3 contains 15 residues. Germline values: CDR1 MGHDK, CDR2 SYGVNS. CDR3: CASSDPGQHTGELFF. In DNA, the CDR3 is TGTGCCAGCAGTGACCCCGGACAGCACACCGGGGAGCTGTTTTTT.

This chain links TRBV5-5 with TRBJ2-3, with D possibly TRBD2 on 6 matching bases. There are 13 residues in the CDR3. Germline CDR1 reads SGHKS; CDR2 reads YYEKEE (reference sequence). V gave up 4 bases and J gave up 5 bases, with 11 bases separating them. CDR3 bases: TGTGCCAGCAGCCCGGGGGACGTAGATACGCAGTATTTT. Protein product: CASSPGDVDTQYF.